The present TCR beta chain was sequenced within a study of beta chain features in type 1 diabetes. Study-wide findings and caveats: Any HLA-type effect on TCRB rearrangement remained unresolved here. Shortening of TCRB CDR3s, moderate but significant, appeared in all four CD4+ subsets of Type 1 diabetes patients.

Germline V CDR1 and CDR2: SGDLS, YYNGEE. Between the trimmed V and J ends, which lost 0 bases and 3 bases, there was a span of 2 bases. The CDR3 runs to 12 residues. The sequenced template was cDNA made from the entire isolated RNA. TCRdb keeps only in-frame clones here, not all; method: immunoSEQ multiplex PCR. The sample lists 160,000 or so clones, about 63% occurring once. This clone has more than one count but fewer than ten. Its target is unknown. Source material: naive CD4+ T cells from blood. J is TRBJ2-3 and V is TRBV9; no clear D gene. The sequence derives from a man aged 25-40 years with type 1 diabetes. This chain's CDR3 is CASSVETDTQYF. CDR3 bases: TGTGCCAGCAGCGTAGAGACAGATACGCAGTATTTT. Full variable domain (missing parts from reference TRBV9 and TRBJ2-3): DSGVTQTPKHLITATGQRVTLRCSPRSGDLSVYWYQQSLDQGLQFLIQYYNGEERAKGNILERFSAQQFPDLHSELNLSSLELGDSALYFCASSVETDTQYFGPGTRLTVL.